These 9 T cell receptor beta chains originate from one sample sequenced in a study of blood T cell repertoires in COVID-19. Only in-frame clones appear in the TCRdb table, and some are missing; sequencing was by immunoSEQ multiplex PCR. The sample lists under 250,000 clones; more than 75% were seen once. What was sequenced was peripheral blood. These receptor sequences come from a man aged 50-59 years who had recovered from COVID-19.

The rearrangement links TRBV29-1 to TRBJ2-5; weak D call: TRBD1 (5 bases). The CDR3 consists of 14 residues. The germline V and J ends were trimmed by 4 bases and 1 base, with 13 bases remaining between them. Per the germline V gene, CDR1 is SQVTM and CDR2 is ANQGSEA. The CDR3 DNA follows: TGCAGCGTTGTAGGGGCCCACTTCCAAGAGACCCAGTACTTC. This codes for CSVVGAHFQETQYF.

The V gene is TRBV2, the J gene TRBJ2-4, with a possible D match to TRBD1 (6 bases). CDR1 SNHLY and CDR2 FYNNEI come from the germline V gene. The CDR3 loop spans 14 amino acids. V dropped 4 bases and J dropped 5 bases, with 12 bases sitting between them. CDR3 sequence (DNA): TGTGCCAGCAGTGGAGGACAGCTTGAAAACATTCAGTACTTC. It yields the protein CASSGGQLENIQYF.

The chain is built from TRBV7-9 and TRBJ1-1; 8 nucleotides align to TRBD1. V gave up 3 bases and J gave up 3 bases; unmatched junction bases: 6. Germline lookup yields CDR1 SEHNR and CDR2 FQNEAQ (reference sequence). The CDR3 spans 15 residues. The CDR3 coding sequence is TGTGCCAGCAGCTTCTCGACAGGGGTCCACACTGAAGCTTTCTTT. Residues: CASSFSTGVHTEAFF.

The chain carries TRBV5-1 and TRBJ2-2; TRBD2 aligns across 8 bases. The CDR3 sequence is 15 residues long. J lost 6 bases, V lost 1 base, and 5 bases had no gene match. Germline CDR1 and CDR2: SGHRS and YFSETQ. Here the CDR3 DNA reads TGCGCCAGCAGCTTGACGGGAGGGCCAGCCGGGGAGCTGTTTTTT. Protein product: CASSLTGGPAGELFF.

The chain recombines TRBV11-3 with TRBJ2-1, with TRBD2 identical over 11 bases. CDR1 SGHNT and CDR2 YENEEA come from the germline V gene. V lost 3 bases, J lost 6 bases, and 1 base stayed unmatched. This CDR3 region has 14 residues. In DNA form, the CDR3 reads TGTGCCAGCAGCTTCACTAGCGGGGGCAATGAGCAGTTCTTC. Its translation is CASSFTSGGNEQFF.

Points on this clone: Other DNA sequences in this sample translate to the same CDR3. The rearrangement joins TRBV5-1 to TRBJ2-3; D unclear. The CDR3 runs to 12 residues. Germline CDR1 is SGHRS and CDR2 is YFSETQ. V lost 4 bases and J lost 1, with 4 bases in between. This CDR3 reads CASSPGTDTQYF. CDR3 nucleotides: TGCGCCAGCAGCCCCGGCACAGATACGCAGTATTTT.

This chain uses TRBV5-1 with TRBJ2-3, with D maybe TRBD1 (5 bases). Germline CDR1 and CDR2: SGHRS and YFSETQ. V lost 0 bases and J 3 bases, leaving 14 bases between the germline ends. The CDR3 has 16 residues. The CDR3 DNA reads TGCGCCAGCAGCTTGGTATCAGGGTTCGGTACAGATACGCAGTATTTT. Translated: CASSLVSGFGTDTQYF. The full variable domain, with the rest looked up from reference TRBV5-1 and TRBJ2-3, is KAGVTQTPRYLIKTRGQQVTLSCSPISGHRSVSWYQQTPGQGLQFLFEYFSETQRNKGNFPGRFSGRQFSNSRSEMNVSTLELGDSALYLCASSLVSGFGTDTQYFGPGTRLTVL.

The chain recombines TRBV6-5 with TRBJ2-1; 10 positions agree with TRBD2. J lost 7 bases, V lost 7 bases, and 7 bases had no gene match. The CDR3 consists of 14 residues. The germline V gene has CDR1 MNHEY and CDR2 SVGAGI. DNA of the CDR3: TGTGCCAGCACTACAGCGGGAGGGGGGAATGAGCAGTTCTTC. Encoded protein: CASTTAGGGNEQFF.

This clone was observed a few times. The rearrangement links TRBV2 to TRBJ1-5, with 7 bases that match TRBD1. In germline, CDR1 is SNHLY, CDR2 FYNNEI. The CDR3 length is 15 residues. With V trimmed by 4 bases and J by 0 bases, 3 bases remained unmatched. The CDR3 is CASSGQGNSNQPQHF. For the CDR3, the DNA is TGTGCCAGCAGTGGACAGGGAAATAGCAATCAGCCCCAGCATTTT. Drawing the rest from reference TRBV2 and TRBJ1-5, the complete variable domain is EPEVTQTPSHQVTQMGQEVILRCVPISNHLYFYWYRQILGQKVEFLVSFYNNEISEKSEIFDDQFSVERPDGSNFTLKIRSTKLEDSAMYFCASSGQGNSNQPQHFGDGTRLSIL.